Each of the 25 T cell receptor beta chains below was sequenced from the same sample in a study of T cell repertoires in cytomegalovirus infection. TCRdb independently ran MiXCR on the reads; one entry per CDR3 protein. Of approximately 750,000 distinct CDR3 sequences in the sample, 35% to 45% were seen once. The sample was PBMCs. The receptors shown here come from a human donor in good health (CMV status not recorded). Some clones in this sample may be carry-over from other donors' samples.

In its sample, this clonotype was seen a few times. V is TRBV10-3 and J is TRBJ1-3; D uncertain. The CDR3 is 11 amino acids. Germline CDR1 reads ENHRY; CDR2 reads SYGVKD. V gave up 6 bases and J gave up 9 bases, with 9 bases separating them. This chain's CDR3 is CAIRPDGTIYF. In nucleotides, the CDR3 is TGTGCCATCAGGCCGGATGGCACCATATATTTT.

At least ten counts were recorded for this clonotype. The rearrangement joins TRBV7-2 to TRBJ2-1; 9 positions agree with TRBD2. CDR1 SGHTA and CDR2 FQGNSA come from the germline V gene. The V and J ends lost 3 bases and 6 bases, in that order; junction bases with no gene match: 6. CDR3 size: 15 residues. This CDR3 reads CASSFSGSLSNEQFF. CDR3 in DNA: TGTGCCAGCAGCTTTAGCGGGAGTCTGTCCAATGAGCAGTTCTTC.

This clonotype turned up a few times. The genes are TRBV4-2 and TRBJ2-3; the match to TRBD2 covers 11 bases. Germline V gives CDR1 LGHNA, CDR2 YNFKEQ. J was trimmed by 6 bases and V by 4 bases; bases with no gene match: 6. This CDR3 is built from 15 residues. The chain's CDR3 is CASSLFLAGGDTQYF. Here the CDR3 DNA reads TGTGCCAGCAGCCTGTTCCTAGCGGGAGGCGATACGCAGTATTTT.

This clonotype was counted a few times. The J gene is TRBJ1-6, the V gene TRBV15; D possibly corresponds to TRBD1 (6 bases). Germline CDR1 and CDR2: LNHNV and YYDKDF (reference sequence). Trimming took off 5 bases at V and 7 bases at J, with 15 bases between the two ends. The length of the CDR3 is 15 residues. The CDR3 is CATSLTRQVNSPLHF. CDR3 DNA: TGTGCCACCAGCCTCACTCGACAGGTGAATTCACCCCTCCACTTT.

The chain uses TRBV6-8 and TRBJ1-6; D gene uncertain. The germline V gene has CDR1 MNHGY and CDR2 SAAAGT. The CDR3 extends over 13 amino acids. V lost 2 bases and J 9 bases, leaving 8 bases between the germline ends. CDR3 sequence (DNA): TGTGCCAGCAGTTACGATGAGGGTTCACCCCTCCACTTT. This translates into CASSYDEGSPLHF.

This clonotype has ten or more counts. V is TRBV7-8 and J is TRBJ2-6; D is unresolved. This CDR3 is 15 amino acids long. V was pared by 5 bases and J by 1 base, with 9 bases between. CDR1 and CDR2 (germline): SGHVS, FQNEAQ. CDR3 loop: CASSHPGSGANVLTF. CDR3 bases: TGTGCCAGCAGCCACCCTGGATCTGGGGCCAACGTCCTGACTTTC.

This chain uses TRBV5-1 with TRBJ2-1; 11 nucleotides line up with TRBD2. CDR3 size: 15 residues. The V gene end was trimmed by 2 bases and the J gene end by 6 bases; junction bases not matched to a gene: 4. Germline V lookup: CDR1 SGHRS, CDR2 YFSETQ. CDR3 loop: CASSFVAGGPNEQFF. The CDR3, as DNA: TGCGCCAGCAGCTTCGTAGCGGGGGGGCCCAATGAGCAGTTCTTC.

In this sample, this clonotype turned up a few times. This rearrangement joins TRBV7-6 to TRBJ1-5; D gene unclear. Germline loops: CDR1 SGHVS, CDR2 FNYEAQ. V was shortened by 3 bases and J by 2 bases, with 11 bases between the two germline ends. This CDR3 has 15 residues. The CDR3 sequence: CASSFGSGGNQPQHF. In DNA, the CDR3 is TGTGCCAGCAGCTTCGGAAGTGGGGGCAATCAGCCCCAGCATTTT.

The chain employs TRBV28 and TRBJ1-1; maybe TRBD1 (5 bases). CDR3 length equals 13 residues. Germline V gene lookup returns CDR1 MDHEN and CDR2 SYDVKM. The V end lost 6 bases, the J end lost 4 bases, and 12 bases lay between the germline ends. The CDR3 coding sequence is TGTGCCAGCAGGACCCAGGGCTTCACTGAAGCTTTCTTT. Its protein is CASRTQGFTEAFF.

This clonotype was detected once. The V and J genes are TRBV29-1 and TRBJ1-4; D perhaps matches TRBD1 (6 bases). This CDR3 is built from 14 residues. V was pared by 2 bases and J by 7 bases, with 14 bases between. The germline V gene has CDR1 SQVTM and CDR2 ANQGSEA. Here the CDR3 DNA reads TGCAGCGTTGAAATTGAAGGGGGGGGTGAAAAACTGTTTTTT. Translation gives CSVEIEGGGEKLFF. The full variable domain, its missing parts supplied by reference TRBV29-1 and TRBJ1-4, is SAVISQKPSRDICQRGTSLTIQCQVDSQVTMMFWYRQQPGQSLTLIATANQGSEATYESGFVIDKFPISRPNLTFSTLTVSNMSPEDSSIYLCSVEIEGGGEKLFFGSGTQLSVL.

This chain uses TRBV29-1 with TRBJ2-1; TRBD1 or TRBD2 may be the D gene (5 bases each). V dropped 7 bases and J dropped 7 bases, with 17 bases sitting between them. The CDR3 totals 13 residues. The germline CDR1 and CDR2 sequences are SQVTM and ANQGSEA. This CDR3 reads CSALRGLANEQFF. As DNA, the CDR3 is TGCAGCGCTCTGAGGGGTCTCGCAAATGAGCAGTTCTTC.

V is TRBV5-1 and J is TRBJ1-1; no definite D call. Germline-derived CDR1 and CDR2 are SGHRS and YFSETQ. There are 16 residues in the CDR3. V dropped 4 bases and J dropped 2 bases, with 18 bases sitting between them. In DNA form, the CDR3 reads TGCGCCAGCAGCCCCCGACACGGAGGGATTAACACTGAAGCTTTCTTT. Translation: CASSPRHGGINTEAFF.

The sample holds many counts of this clonotype. The chain is built from TRBV7-8 and TRBJ2-1; 9 bases align to TRBD1. Germline loops: CDR1 SGHVS, CDR2 FQNEAQ. Trimming cost V 3 bases and J 5 bases; bases outside gene matches: 23. CDR3 length: 21 amino acids. As DNA, the CDR3 is TGTGCCAGCAGCTTTACCTCTCCGTGGGACAGGGCCTTTAAAACGGACAATGAGCAGTTCTTC. As protein: CASSFTSPWDRAFKTDNEQFF. Based on the CDR3 plus reference TRBV7-8 and TRBJ2-1, the full variable domain is GAGVSQSPRYKVAKRGQDVALRCDPISGHVSLFWYQQALGQGPEFLTYFQNEAQLDKSGLPSDRFFAERPEGSVSTLKIQRTQQEDSAVYLCASSFTSPWDRAFKTDNEQFFGPGTRLTVL.

In its sample, this clonotype was seen a few times. V usage is TRBV7-8 and J usage is TRBJ1-2; 7 bases agree with TRBD1. The V gene end was trimmed by 5 bases and the J gene end by 6 bases; junction bases not matched to a gene: 12. This CDR3 has 15 residues. From germline, CDR1 is SGHVS and CDR2 FQNEAQ. The CDR3 region has the DNA TGTGCCAGCAGCCACCGACAGGGTTCGGGAGATGGCTACACCTTC. Encoded protein: CASSHRQGSGDGYTF.

The genes are TRBV4-1 and TRBJ2-3, with TRBD2 matching over 12 bases. V shed 3 bases, J shed 4 bases, and the junction held 11 bases outside the gene matches. This CDR3 comprises 18 residues. Germline CDR1 MGHRA, CDR2 YSYEKL. The CDR3 loop reads CASSQDLAGGLRADTQYF. The CDR3 DNA follows: TGCGCCAGCAGCCAGGATCTAGCGGGGGGGCTTCGGGCAGATACGCAGTATTTT.

This clonotype came up a few times. V usage is TRBV12-3 or TRBV12-4 and J usage is TRBJ2-7; D might be TRBD2 (6 bases). The CDR3 spans 12 residues. V was trimmed by 8 bases and J by 6 bases, leaving 14 bases between them. The CDR3 reads CASQEAGSEQYF. For the CDR3, the DNA is TGTGCCAGCCAAGAAGCGGGCTCCGAGCAGTACTTC.

This clonotype has just a few counts. The chain employs TRBV10-3 and TRBJ2-1; possible D gene TRBD1, 6 bases. The CDR3 runs 15 residues. V lost 3 bases and J 3 bases, leaving 12 bases between the germline ends. Looked up from germline, CDR1 is ENHRY and CDR2 is SYGVKD. The CDR3 bases are TGTGCCATCAGTGAACCAGGGGCGGGCTACAATGAGCAGTTCTTC. Encoded protein: CAISEPGAGYNEQFF.

The V call is TRBV19, the J call TRBJ2-1; 13 nucleotides match TRBD2. Per germline, CDR1 LNHDA and CDR2 SQIVND (reference sequence). This CDR3 is built from 18 residues. Unmatched junction bases numbered 8, after V lost 5 bases and J lost 1 base. The CDR3 sequence: CASSATSGGAGSYNEQFF. The DNA for the CDR3 is TGTGCCAGTAGTGCAACTAGCGGGGGGGCCGGTTCCTACAATGAGCAGTTCTTC.

The chain carries TRBV5-4 and TRBJ1-1; 9 positions agree with TRBD1. The germline V gene has CDR1 SGHNT and CDR2 YYREEE (reference sequence). This CDR3 is 13 amino acids long. The trim removed 6 bases at V and 5 bases at J, leaving 5 bases unmatched. CDR3 bases: TGTGCCAGCAAGGACAGGGGAAAAACTGAAGCTTTCTTT. Translating gives CASKDRGKTEAFF.

This clonotype was observed once. The J gene is TRBJ2-2, the V gene TRBV5-6, with D uncertain. V was pared by 4 bases and J by 6 bases, with 16 bases between. This CDR3 has 15 residues. The germline CDR1 and CDR2 sequences are SGHDT and YYEEEE. The CDR3 spells CASSPDGVLAGELFF. CDR3 in DNA: TGTGCCAGCAGCCCGGACGGTGTGTTGGCCGGGGAGCTGTTTTTT.

The rearrangement joins TRBV27 to TRBJ1-2; D possibly corresponds to TRBD1 (5 bases). Germline values: CDR1 MNHEY, CDR2 SMNVEV (reference sequence). The CDR3 loop spans 14 amino acids. Trimming stripped 6 bases from V and 5 bases from J, with 16 bases between. CDR3 residues: CASRTRPGGYGYTF. The CDR3 bases are TGTGCCAGCAGAACCAGACCTGGGGGTTATGGCTACACCTTC.

In the case of this clonotype: A single base separates this from a much larger clone, so it may be a read error. The CDR3 end shows no conserved phenylalanine or tryptophan, and so a read error is likely. The CDR3 region is CASSRGRTGSYTQYC. CDR3 coding DNA: TGTGCCAGCAGTCGCGGACGGACCGGATCCTATACGCAGTATTGT. The genes are TRBV6-6 and TRBJ2-3; no definite D call. Germline loops: CDR1 MNHNY, CDR2 SVGAGI (reference sequence). Deletions cut 5 bases from V and 7 bases from J, with 19 bases between. This CDR3 is built from 15 residues.

The chain is built from TRBV27 and TRBJ2-4; TRBD2 might be the D (5 bases). Between the trimmed V and J ends, which lost 0 bases and 7 bases, there was a span of 16 bases. Germline V lookup: CDR1 MNHEY, CDR2 SMNVEV (reference sequence). The CDR3 loop spans 16 amino acids. CDR3 sequence reads: CASSLSEGEVGNIQYF. In nucleotides, the CDR3 is TGTGCCAGCAGTTTATCTGAGGGAGAAGTGGGGAACATTCAGTACTTC.

The rearrangement uses TRBV10-2 and TRBJ1-1, with D unclear. This CDR3 region has 13 residues. Trimming shortened V by 4 bases and J by 2 bases, and 8 bases separated the two germline ends. Per germline, CDR1 WSHSY and CDR2 SAAADI. CDR3: CASSAASNTEAFF. CDR3 sequence (DNA): TGCGCCAGCAGTGCGGCGAGTAACACTGAAGCTTTCTTT.

This clonotype was seen ten or more times. The chain has TRBV7-8 and TRBJ2-1; 13 bases are shared with TRBD2. This CDR3 contains 16 residues. With V trimmed by 5 bases and J by 4 bases, 5 bases remained unmatched. The germline gives CDR1 SGHVS, CDR2 FQNEAQ. The CDR3 reads CASSASGLAGYNEQFF. The DNA of the CDR3 is TGTGCCAGCAGCGCCTCGGGACTAGCGGGGTACAATGAGCAGTTCTTC. The variable domain in full, with the rest retrieved from reference TRBV7-8 and TRBJ2-1, is GAGVSQSPRYKVAKRGQDVALRCDPISGHVSLFWYQQALGQGPEFLTYFQNEAQLDKSGLPSDRFFAERPEGSVSTLKIQRTQQEDSAVYLCASSASGLAGYNEQFFGPGTRLTVL.